This T cell receptor (beta chain) was sequenced for a study of regulatory T cells in long-lasting Graves disease. This clonotype has a count of ten or more. Building of the TCR beta libraries involved iRepertoire HTBI primers and Arm-PCR of CDR3 regions. Via MiXCR, TCRdb re-called the multiplex PCR reads, giving one row per CDR3 protein. The sample carries over 350,000 distinct CDR3 sequences, approximately 15% recorded once. Deletions cut 5 bases from V and 7 bases from J, with 14 bases between. CDR1 and CDR2 (germline): SGHAT, FQNNGV. The CDR3 extends over 13 amino acids. Noted time point: newly diagnosed GD, antithyroid drugs for less than 3 months. From RNA extracted from PBMCs, the TCR library was made. The same sample was also used in a study of T cells in Graves' hyperthyroidism and ophthalmopathy.

The V call is TRBV11-2, the J call TRBJ1-1; D unresolved. The receptor was derived from a woman between 50 and 59 years old with Graves disease. The sequencing here drew on peripheral blood mononuclear cells (PBMCs), taken at new diagnosis, from a patient treated with antithyroid drugs. CDR3 residues: CASSLTRPIEAFF. CDR3 DNA sequence: TGTGCCAGCAGCCTCACCAGACCGATTGAAGCTTTCTTT.